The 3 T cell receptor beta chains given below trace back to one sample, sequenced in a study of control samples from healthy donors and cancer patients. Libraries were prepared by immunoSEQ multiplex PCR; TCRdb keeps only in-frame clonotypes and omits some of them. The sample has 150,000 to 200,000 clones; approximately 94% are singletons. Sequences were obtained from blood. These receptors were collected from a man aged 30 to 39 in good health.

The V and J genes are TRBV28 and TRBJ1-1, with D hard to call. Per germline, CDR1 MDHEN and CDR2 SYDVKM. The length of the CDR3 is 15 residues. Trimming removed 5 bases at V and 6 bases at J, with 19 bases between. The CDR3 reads CASSPPLIFRAEAFF. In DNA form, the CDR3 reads TGTGCCAGCAGTCCCCCTTTAATCTTTAGGGCTGAAGCTTTCTTT.

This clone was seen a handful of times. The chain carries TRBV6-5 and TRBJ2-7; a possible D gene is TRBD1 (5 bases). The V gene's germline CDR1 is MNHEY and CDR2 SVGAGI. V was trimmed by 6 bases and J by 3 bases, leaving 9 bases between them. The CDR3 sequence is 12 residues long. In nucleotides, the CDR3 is TGTGCCAGCAGCTTAAGGGGCTACGAGCAGTACTTC. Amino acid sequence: CASSLRGYEQYF.

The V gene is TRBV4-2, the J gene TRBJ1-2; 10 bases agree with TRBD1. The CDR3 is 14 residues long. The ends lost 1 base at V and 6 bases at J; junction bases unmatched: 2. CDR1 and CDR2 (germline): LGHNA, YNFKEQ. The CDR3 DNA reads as TGTGCCAGCAGCCAAGCGGGACAGGGGAATGGCTACACCTTC. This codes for CASSQAGQGNGYTF.